This TCR beta chain was observed in a study of control samples from healthy donors and cancer patients. V lost 4 bases and J 3 bases, leaving 17 bases between the germline ends. The germline gives CDR1 SGDLS, CDR2 YYNGEE. The CDR3 length is 15 residues. Assay: immunoSEQ multiplex PCR; the TCRdb copy retains only in-frame clones and omits some. This table holds fewer than 200,000 clones, approximately 92% found once. The sequence derives from a woman in her sixties in good health. The chain links TRBV9 to TRBJ2-7; D is unresolved. The material sequenced was blood. CDR3 sequence: CASSPYNVLRYEQYF. The CDR3 DNA sequence: TGTGCCAGCAGCCCTTACAATGTACTACGCTACGAGCAGTACTTC.